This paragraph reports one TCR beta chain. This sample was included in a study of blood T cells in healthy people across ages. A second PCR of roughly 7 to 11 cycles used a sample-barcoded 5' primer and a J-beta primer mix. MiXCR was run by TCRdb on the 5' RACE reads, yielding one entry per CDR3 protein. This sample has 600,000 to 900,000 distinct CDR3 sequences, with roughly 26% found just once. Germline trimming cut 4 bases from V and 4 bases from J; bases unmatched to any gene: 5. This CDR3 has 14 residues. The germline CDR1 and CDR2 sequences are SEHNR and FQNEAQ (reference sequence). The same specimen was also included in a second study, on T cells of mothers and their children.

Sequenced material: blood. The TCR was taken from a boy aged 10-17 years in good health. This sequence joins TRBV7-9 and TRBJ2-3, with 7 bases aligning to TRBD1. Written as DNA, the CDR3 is TGTGCCAGCAGCTCCGGGACAGCCTCAGATACGCAGTATTTT. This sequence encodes CASSSGTASDTQYF.